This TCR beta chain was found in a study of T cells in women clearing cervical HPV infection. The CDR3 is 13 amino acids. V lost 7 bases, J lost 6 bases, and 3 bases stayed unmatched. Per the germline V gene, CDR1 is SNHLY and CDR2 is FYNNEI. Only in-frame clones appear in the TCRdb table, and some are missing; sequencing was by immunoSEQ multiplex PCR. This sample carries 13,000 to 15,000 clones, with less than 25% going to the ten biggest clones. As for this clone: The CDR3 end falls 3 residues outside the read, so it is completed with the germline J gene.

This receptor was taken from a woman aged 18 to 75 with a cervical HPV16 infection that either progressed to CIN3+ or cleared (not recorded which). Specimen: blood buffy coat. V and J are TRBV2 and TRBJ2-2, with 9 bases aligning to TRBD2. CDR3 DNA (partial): TGTGCCAGCACGGGACTAGCAGCCGGGGAG. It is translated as CASTGLAAGE. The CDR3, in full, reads CASTGLAAGELFF.